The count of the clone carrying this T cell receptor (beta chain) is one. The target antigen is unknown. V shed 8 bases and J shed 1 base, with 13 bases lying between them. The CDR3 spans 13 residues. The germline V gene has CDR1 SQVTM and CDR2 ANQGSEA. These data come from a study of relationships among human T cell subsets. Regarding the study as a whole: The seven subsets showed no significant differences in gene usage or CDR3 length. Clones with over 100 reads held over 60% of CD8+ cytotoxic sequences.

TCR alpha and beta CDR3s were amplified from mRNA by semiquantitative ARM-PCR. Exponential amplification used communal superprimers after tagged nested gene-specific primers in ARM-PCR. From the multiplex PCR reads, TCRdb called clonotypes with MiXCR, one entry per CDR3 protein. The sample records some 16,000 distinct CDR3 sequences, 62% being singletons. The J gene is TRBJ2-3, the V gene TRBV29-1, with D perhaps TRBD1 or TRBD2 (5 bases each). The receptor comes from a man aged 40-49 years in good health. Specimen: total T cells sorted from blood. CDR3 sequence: CSTRDLRTDTQYF. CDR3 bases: TGCAGCACTAGGGACCTCCGCACAGATACGCAGTATTTT.